This record looks at one TCR beta chain sequence and its context. Antigen: not known. Multiple V-beta primers and a C-beta primer amplified TCRB from RNA. A C-beta primer primed TCRB cDNA from approximately 0.5 ug RNA. Unique molecular identifiers were not described for the libraries. TCRdb reprocessed the multiplex PCR reads via MiXCR and lists one record per CDR3 protein. The sample consists of just under 9,500 distinct CDR3 sequences, roughly 69% of them appearing once. This CDR3 region has 13 residues. V shed 6 bases, J shed 5 bases, and the junction held 8 bases outside the gene matches. Germline assignment: CDR1 DFQATT and CDR2 SNEGSKA (reference sequence). These data belong to a study of tumor-infiltrating lymphocytes in glioblastoma multiforme. Study outcomes and limitations: TCR plus mutation findings rest on a single glioblastoma patient. The T cells in this sample were not sorted into functional subsets.

The sequenced sample consisted of brain tumor tissue. The chain employs TRBV20-1 and TRBJ2-5, with 8 bases that match TRBD2. The clonotype comes from a male donor with glioblastoma. DNA for the CDR3: TGCAGTGCCCCCCGGGGGGGGGTGGAGACCCAGTACTTC. It translates to CSAPRGGVETQYF.